The table lists the clone carrying this T cell receptor beta chain with a count of one. Its antigen is undetermined. This specimen belongs to a study of type 1 regulatory T cells. On the study more broadly: An in vitro protocol generated T-allo10, a Tr1-enriched, alloantigen-specific CD4 T cell product.

TCRdb analysed the reads with MiXCR anew, one entry per CDR3 protein. This sample has about 60,000 distinct CDR3 sequences; about 50% occur once, and the top ten carry more than 2%. The V and J ends lost 4 bases and 11 bases, in that order; junction bases with no gene match: 13. This CDR3 is 15 amino acids long. Per the germline V gene, CDR1 is MNHEY and CDR2 is SVGEGT. Sequencing used cultured non-Tr1 T cells, either the whole culture or a sorted T cell fraction (not recorded which). This TCR was recovered from a human donor in good health. This sequence joins TRBV6-2 or TRBV6-3 and TRBJ1-1; TRBD1 aligns across 10 bases. The CDR3 region is CASSSLGTGESMAFF. CDR3 nucleotide sequence: TGTGCCAGCAGTTCCCTTGGGACAGGGGAGTCTATGGCTTTCTTT.